These T cell receptor beta chains were read from a single sample in a study of shared clonotypes between healthy human individuals. Produced via immunoSEQ multiplex PCR; TCRdb's table is partial and in-frame only. Here the sample spans around 2,000,000 clones, just under 95% being singletons. The specimen was naive CD8+ T cells sorted from blood. Receptor source: a young man in good health. The conserved cysteine and the conserved F or W are not part of the CDR3 here. The D gene is left open where the match is weak.

CDR3aa: ASSRGSNEQF
d_gene: NA
j_gene: TRBJ2-1
v_gene: TRBV7-9

CDR3aa: ASSTDRNSNTEAF
d_gene: NA
j_gene: TRBJ1-1
v_gene: TRBV6-5

CDR3aa: ASSHRLAGNTYEQY
d_gene: TRBD2
j_gene: TRBJ2-7
v_gene: TRBV7-8

CDR3aa: ASSPHLSNQPQH
d_gene: NA
j_gene: TRBJ1-5
v_gene: TRBV5-6

CDR3aa: ASSDPGTDNTGELF
d_gene: TRBD1
j_gene: TRBJ2-2
v_gene: TRBV6-1

CDR3aa: ASSLFEGGDQPQH
d_gene: NA
j_gene: TRBJ1-5
v_gene: TRBV27

CDR3aa: ASSPGLAVEQF
d_gene: TRBD2
j_gene: TRBJ2-1
v_gene: TRBV27

CDR3aa: ASSWGAGANVLT
d_gene: NA
j_gene: TRBJ2-6
v_gene: TRBV7-9

CDR3aa: ASSIGGGIQETQY
d_gene: NA
j_gene: TRBJ2-5
v_gene: TRBV19

CDR3aa: ASSAHQNRGTDTQY
d_gene: NA
j_gene: TRBJ2-3
v_gene: TRBV9

CDR3aa: AWSSVSTDTQY
d_gene: NA
j_gene: TRBJ2-3
v_gene: TRBV30

CDR3aa: ASSAGDAYEQY
d_gene: TRBD2
j_gene: TRBJ2-7
v_gene: TRBV5-4

CDR3aa: ASGPSGGTYEQY
d_gene: TRBD2
j_gene: TRBJ2-7
v_gene: TRBV5-4

CDR3aa: AISESNSGNTIY
d_gene: NA
j_gene: TRBJ1-3
v_gene: TRBV10-3

CDR3aa: ASSLEVGLAGRVQY
d_gene: TRBD2
j_gene: TRBJ2-7
v_gene: TRBV5-1

CDR3aa: ASSDPGAGTNEQY
d_gene: NA
j_gene: TRBJ2-7
v_gene: TRBV6-1

CDR3aa: AISESSGGSYEQY
d_gene: NA
j_gene: TRBJ2-7
v_gene: TRBV10-3

CDR3aa: ASSQENSGHYEQY
d_gene: NA
j_gene: TRBJ2-7
v_gene: TRBV4-3

CDR3aa: ASSAENRPAYEQY
d_gene: NA
j_gene: TRBJ2-7
v_gene: TRBV9

CDR3aa: ASSEREGLHEQF
d_gene: TRBD2
j_gene: TRBJ2-1
v_gene: TRBV6-6

CDR3aa: ATRVGGEFYEQY
d_gene: TRBD1
j_gene: TRBJ2-7
v_gene: TRBV2

CDR3aa: ASSTNSGLAKNIQY
d_gene: NA
j_gene: TRBJ2-4
v_gene: TRBV4-1

CDR3aa: ASSALAGGTDTQY
d_gene: TRBD2
j_gene: TRBJ2-3
v_gene: TRBV9

CDR3aa: ASTSGGSTDTQY
d_gene: TRBD2
j_gene: TRBJ2-3
v_gene: TRBV6-5

CDR3aa: ASGLSSTDTQY
d_gene: NA
j_gene: TRBJ2-3
v_gene: TRBV27

CDR3aa: AWSVGPYEQY
d_gene: NA
j_gene: TRBJ2-7
v_gene: TRBV30

CDR3aa: ASSSGETQY
d_gene: NA
j_gene: TRBJ2-5
v_gene: TRBV7-9

CDR3aa: ASSQVFPPEREWADTQY
d_gene: TRBD2
j_gene: TRBJ2-3
v_gene: TRBV4-3

CDR3aa: ASSSALFGGNYNEQF
d_gene: NA
j_gene: TRBJ2-1
v_gene: TRBV5-1

CDR3aa: ASSPQTSGGPNEQY
d_gene: TRBD2
j_gene: TRBJ2-7
v_gene: TRBV27

CDR3aa: ASSLDRQTEAF
d_gene: NA
j_gene: TRBJ1-1
v_gene: TRBV11-3

CDR3aa: ASSVEPRLSGKETQY
d_gene: NA
j_gene: TRBJ2-5
v_gene: TRBV9

CDR3aa: ASNNWTGGEKLV
d_gene: TRBD1
j_gene: TRBJ1-4
v_gene: TRBV27

CDR3aa: ASSYGWGNYEQY
d_gene: NA
j_gene: TRBJ2-7
v_gene: TRBV6-5

CDR3aa: ASSGWTGKFVEAF
d_gene: TRBD1
j_gene: TRBJ1-1
v_gene: TRBV25-1

CDR3aa: ASSSAEFPYEQY
d_gene: NA
j_gene: TRBJ2-7
v_gene: TRBV28

CDR3aa: ATEAANTGELF
d_gene: NA
j_gene: TRBJ2-2
v_gene: TRBV29-1

CDR3aa: ASTLGATEAF
d_gene: NA
j_gene: TRBJ1-1
v_gene: TRBV19